This T cell receptor (beta chain) originates from a study of T-cell reconstitution after alpha-beta-depleted transplantation in children. This clonotype was found many times. The antigen remains unidentified. CDR3 length: 16 residues. Germline V lookup: CDR1 LNHNV, CDR2 YYDKDF (reference sequence). Trimming removed 0 bases from V and 1 base from J, with 11 bases in between. Unique molecular identifiers were incorporated when the TCRbeta library was constructed. TCRdb processed the PCR reads anew with MiXCR; each CDR3 protein has one entry. The sample yields around 200,000 distinct CDR3 sequences, roughly 9.1% seen once. Study-wide findings and caveats: At one year after transplant, newly produced T cells mostly accounted for T-cell counts and diversity. High day-60 TCRbeta diversity in some patients came from surviving recipient T cells and thymic progenitors. It was reported that alpha-beta T cells came from several hundred expanded graft clones (about two months after transplant).

V gene TRBV15 combines with J gene TRBJ2-3; D gene ambiguous. The source of this sequence is a male patient between 2 and 10 years old who had a stem cell transplant for acute myeloid leukemia, so the T cells may come from the graft donor. The sample in question was PBMCs, mostly from graft donor cells, obtained 360 days after TCRalphabeta/CD19-depleted stem cell transplant. As DNA, the CDR3 is TGTGCCACCAGCAGAGAAAAGCAGTCGGGCACAGATACGCAGTATTTT. Protein product: CATSREKQSGTDTQYF.